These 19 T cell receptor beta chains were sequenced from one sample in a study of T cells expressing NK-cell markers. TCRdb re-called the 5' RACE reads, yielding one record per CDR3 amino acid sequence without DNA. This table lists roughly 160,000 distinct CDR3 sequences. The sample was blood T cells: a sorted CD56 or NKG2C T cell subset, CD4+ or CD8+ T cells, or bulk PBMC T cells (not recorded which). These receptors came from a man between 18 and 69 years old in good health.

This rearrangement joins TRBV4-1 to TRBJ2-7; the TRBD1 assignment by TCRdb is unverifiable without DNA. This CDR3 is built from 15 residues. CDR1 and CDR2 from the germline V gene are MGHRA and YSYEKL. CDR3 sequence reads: CASSHLDRGNYEQYF.

The CDR3 protein is CASSQDTGVASPLHF. The V and J genes are TRBV4-2 and TRBJ1-6; no DNA is available, so the TRBD1 call from TCRdb remains unchecked. Germline-derived CDR1 and CDR2 are LGHNA and YNFKEQ. The CDR3 totals 15 residues.

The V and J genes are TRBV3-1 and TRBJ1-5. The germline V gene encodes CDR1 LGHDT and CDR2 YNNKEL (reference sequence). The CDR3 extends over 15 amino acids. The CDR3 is CASSQDWRSNQPQHF.

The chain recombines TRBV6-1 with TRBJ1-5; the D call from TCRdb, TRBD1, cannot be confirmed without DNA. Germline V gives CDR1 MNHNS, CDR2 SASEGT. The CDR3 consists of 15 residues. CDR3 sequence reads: CASSTDREVGQPQHF.

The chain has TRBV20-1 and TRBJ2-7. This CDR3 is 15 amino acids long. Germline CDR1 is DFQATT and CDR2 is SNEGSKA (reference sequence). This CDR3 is CSARDQETPAYEQYF.

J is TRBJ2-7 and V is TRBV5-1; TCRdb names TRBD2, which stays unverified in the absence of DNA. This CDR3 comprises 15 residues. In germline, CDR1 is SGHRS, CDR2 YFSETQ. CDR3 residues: CASSLAEGRGDEQYF.

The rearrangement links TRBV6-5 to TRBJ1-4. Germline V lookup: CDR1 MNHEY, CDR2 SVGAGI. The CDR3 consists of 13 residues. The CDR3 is CASSPRADEKLFF.

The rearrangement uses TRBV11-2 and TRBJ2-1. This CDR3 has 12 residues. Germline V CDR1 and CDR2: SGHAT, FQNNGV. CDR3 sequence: CASSLGWAWRFF. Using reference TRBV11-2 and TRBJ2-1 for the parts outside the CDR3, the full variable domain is EAGVAQSPRYKIIEKRQSVAFWCNPISGHATLYWYQQILGQGPKLLIQFQNNGVVDDSQLPKDRFSAERLKGVDSTLKIQPAKLEDSAVYLCASSLGWAWRFFGPGTRLTVL.

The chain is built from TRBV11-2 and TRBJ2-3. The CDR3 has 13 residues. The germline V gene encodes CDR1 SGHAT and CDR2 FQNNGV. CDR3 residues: CASSLISSDTQYF.

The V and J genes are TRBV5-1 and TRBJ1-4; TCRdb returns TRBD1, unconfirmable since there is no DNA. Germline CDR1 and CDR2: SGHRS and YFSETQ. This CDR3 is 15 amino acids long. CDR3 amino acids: CASSYETGPNEKLFF. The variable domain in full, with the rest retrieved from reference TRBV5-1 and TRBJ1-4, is KAGVTQTPRYLIKTRGQQVTLSCSPISGHRSVSWYQQTPGQGLQFLFEYFSETQRNKGNFPGRFSGRQFSNSRSEMNVSTLELGDSALYLCASSYETGPNEKLFFGSGTQLSVL.

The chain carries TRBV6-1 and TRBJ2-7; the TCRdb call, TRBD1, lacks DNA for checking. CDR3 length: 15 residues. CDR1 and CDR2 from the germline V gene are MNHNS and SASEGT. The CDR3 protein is CASSESGTPTYEQYF.

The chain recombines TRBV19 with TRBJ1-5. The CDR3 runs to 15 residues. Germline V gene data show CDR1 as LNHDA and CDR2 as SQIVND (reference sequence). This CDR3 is CASKDEREVSQPQHF.

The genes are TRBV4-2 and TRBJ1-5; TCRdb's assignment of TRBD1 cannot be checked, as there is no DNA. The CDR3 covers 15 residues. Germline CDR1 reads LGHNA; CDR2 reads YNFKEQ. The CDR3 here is CASSHGTGVQQPQHF.

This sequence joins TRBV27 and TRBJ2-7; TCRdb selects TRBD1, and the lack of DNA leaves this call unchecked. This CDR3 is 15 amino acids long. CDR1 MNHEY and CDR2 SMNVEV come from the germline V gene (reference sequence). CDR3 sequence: CASTLKGFRGYEQYF.

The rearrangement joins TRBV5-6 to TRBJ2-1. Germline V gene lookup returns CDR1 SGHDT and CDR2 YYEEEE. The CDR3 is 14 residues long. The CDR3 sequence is CASSWTISYNEQFF. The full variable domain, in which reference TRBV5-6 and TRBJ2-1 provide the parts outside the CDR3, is DAGVTQSPTHLIKTRGQQVTLRCSPKSGHDTVSWYQQALGQGPQFIFQYYEEEERQRGNFPDRFSGHQFPNYSSELNVNALLLGDSALYLCASSWTISYNEQFFGPGTRLTVL.

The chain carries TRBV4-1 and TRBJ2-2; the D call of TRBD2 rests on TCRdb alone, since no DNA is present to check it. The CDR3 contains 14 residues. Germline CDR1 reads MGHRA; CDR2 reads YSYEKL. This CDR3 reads CASSQVAADGELFF.

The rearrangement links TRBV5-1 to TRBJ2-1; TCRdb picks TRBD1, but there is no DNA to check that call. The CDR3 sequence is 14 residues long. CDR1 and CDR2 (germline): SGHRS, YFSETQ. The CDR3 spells CASSLVRRDNEQFF.

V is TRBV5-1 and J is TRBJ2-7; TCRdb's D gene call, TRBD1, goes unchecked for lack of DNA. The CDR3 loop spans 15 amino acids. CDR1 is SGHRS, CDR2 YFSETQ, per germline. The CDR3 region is CASSSTPTGLYEQYF.

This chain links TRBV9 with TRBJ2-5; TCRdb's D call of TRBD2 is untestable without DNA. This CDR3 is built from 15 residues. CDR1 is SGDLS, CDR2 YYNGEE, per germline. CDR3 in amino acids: CASSAEGRRGETQYF. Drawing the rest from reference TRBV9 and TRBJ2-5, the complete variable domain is DSGVTQTPKHLITATGQRVTLRCSPRSGDLSVYWYQQSLDQGLQFLIQYYNGEERAKGNILERFSAQQFPDLHSELNLSSLELGDSALYFCASSAEGRRGETQYFGPGTRLLVL.